Listed below are T cell receptor beta chains from one sample, sequenced in a study of identical twins. Each CDR3 protein gets one entry after TCRdb re-called the 5' RACE reads with MiXCR. The repertoire holds a few hundred thousand distinct CDR3 sequences, with roughly 9% as singletons. Input material: naive T cells sorted from blood. These receptors originate from a woman between 45 and 60 years old in good health. Both conserved end residues are part of each CDR3. Each record gives: D gene, V gene, CDR3 length, clone size, J gene, CDR3 DNA, CDR3 protein. D genes are given only for firm matches. Some rows have no size entry. The others give once, few or many, or a class for an expanded clone.

>NA|TRBV3-1|15|NA|TRBJ2-2
TGTGCCAGCAGCCGGGGCCTAACGAACACCGGGGAGCTGTTTTTT
CASSRGLTNTGELFF
>NA|TRBV3-1|15|NA|TRBJ2-5
TGTGCCAGCAGCGTAAGTTTGGACAACCAAGAGACCCAGTACTTC
CASSVSLDNQETQYF
>NA|TRBV12-5|13|NA|TRBJ2-4
TGTGCTAGTGGTTTCGGGGTAATGGACATTCAGTACTTC
CASGFGVMDIQYF
>NA|TRBV4-1|16|NA|TRBJ2-7
TGCGCCAGCAGCCAATTGGTTGGCCCGCATGCCTACGAGCAGTACTTC
CASSQLVGPHAYEQYF
>TRBD1|TRBV20-1|18|NA|TRBJ1-6
TGCAGTGCTAGAGATCTAACACAGGGGGCTATGCGTAATTCACCCCTCCACTTT
CSARDLTQGAMRNSPLHF
>TRBD2|TRBV12-3/TRBV12-4|15|many|TRBJ2-4
TGTGCCAGCAGAAGGGAGGGCTCGGTCAAAAACATTCAGTACTTC
CASRREGSVKNIQYF
>NA|TRBV19|13|NA|TRBJ2-1
TGTGCCAGTAGTATGGGTGGGTACAATGAGCAGTTCTTC
CASSMGGYNEQFF
>TRBD1|TRBV29-1|13|few|TRBJ2-7
TGCAGCGTTGAAGACGGGACAGGGCTCGAGCAGTACTTC
CSVEDGTGLEQYF
>NA|TRBV29-1|14|NA|TRBJ2-2
TGCAGCGTTGTAAGAGAATCGAACACCGGGGAGCTGTTTTTT
CSVVRESNTGELFF
>TRBD2|TRBV11-2|17|NA|TRBJ2-1
TGTGCCAGCAGCTTAGATCGAAAGCGGGAGTCCTACAATGAGCAGTTCTTC
CASSLDRKRESYNEQFF
>TRBD1|TRBV10-3|17|NA|TRBJ2-7
TGTGCCATCAGTGACTCCCAAGGGACAGGGGTTCGGTACGAGCAGTACTTC
CAISDSQGTGVRYEQYF
>TRBD2|TRBV5-1|14|many|TRBJ2-1
TGCGCCAGCAGCCCGGGACTAACCTACAATGAGCAGTTCTTC
CASSPGLTYNEQFF
>TRBD2|TRBV29-1|13|NA|TRBJ2-5
TGCAGCGTTGGATCTAGCGGCCAAGAGACCCAGTACTTC
CSVGSSGQETQYF
>NA|TRBV4-1|14|few|TRBJ1-4
TGCGCCAGCAGCCAATTCGGGGTAAATGAAAAACTGTTTTTT
CASSQFGVNEKLFF
>NA|TRBV4-1|16|NA|TRBJ2-7
TGCGCCAGCAGCGCGCGCCTTGGGTCGGCGGGGTACGAGCAGTACTTC
CASSARLGSAGYEQYF
>NA|TRBV7-3|16|NA|TRBJ1-2
TGTGCCAGCAGCTTAGCCCCTGGGCCCTTTAACTATGGCTACACCTTC
CASSLAPGPFNYGYTF
>NA|TRBV12-5|13|few|TRBJ2-7
TGTGCTAGTGGTTTGCCGGTCCGCTACGAGCAGTACTTC
CASGLPVRYEQYF
>TRBD1|TRBV24-1|14|many|TRBJ1-1
TGTGCCACCAGTGCTCCCGGACAGGGCACTGAAGCTTTCTTT
CATSAPGQGTEAFF
>NA|TRBV19|15|few|TRBJ1-5
TGTGCCAGTAGTATAGTCCGACAGAAGGACCAGCCCCAGCATTTT
CASSIVRQKDQPQHF
>TRBD2|TRBV6-6|15|few|TRBJ2-1
TGCGCCAGCAGCTTCGGACTAGCGGGAGGGGATGAGCAGTTCTTC
CASSFGLAGGDEQFF
>NA|TRBV7-9|14|many|TRBJ2-1
TGTGCCATCCCGGATGGGGGCCCATCCAATGAGCAGTTCTTC
CAIPDGGPSNEQFF
>NA|TRBV19|16|few|TRBJ1-1
TGTGCCAGTAGTTTTGGCCGAGGGGCGTCGAACACTGAAGCTTTCTTT
CASSFGRGASNTEAFF
>TRBD1|TRBV3-1|15|many|TRBJ1-2
TGTGCCAGCAGCCAGGGAACAGGGGGCTACTATGGCTACACCTTC
CASSQGTGGYYGYTF
>NA|TRBV7-9|14|few|TRBJ1-1
TGTGCCAGCAGCTTAGAAGGGGAAGTCGCTGAAGCTTTCTTT
CASSLEGEVAEAFF
>TRBD2|TRBV29-1|17|few|TRBJ2-3
TGCAGCGTCGAGCTACCGGGACTAGCGGGGAACACAGATACGCAGTATTTT
CSVELPGLAGNTDTQYF
>TRBD1|TRBV5-1|14|many|TRBJ2-1
TGCGCCAGCGAGACCGGGACAGGGTACAATGAGCAGTTCTTC
CASETGTGYNEQFF
>TRBD2|TRBV7-9|18|few|TRBJ2-2
TGTGCCAGCAGCACAACTTTCCTAGCGGGAGGGCGCACCGGGGAGCTGTTTTTT
CASSTTFLAGGRTGELFF
>NA|TRBV10-3|13|few|TRBJ2-5
TGTGCCATCAGTGGTGTGGGGCAAGAGACCCAGTACTTC
CAISGVGQETQYF
>NA|TRBV25-1|12|few|TRBJ1-5
TGTGCCAGCAGAGCCGGCGGCGGGCCCCAGCATTTT
CASRAGGGPQHF
>NA|TRBV4-1|14|few|TRBJ2-3
TGCGCGACCCGGGGGGCAGAGCCAGCAGATACGCAGTATTTT
CATRGAEPADTQYF
>TRBD1|TRBV2|13|NA|TRBJ2-7
TGTGCCAGCACCCTCGGCAGGGGGCCAGAGCAGTACTTC
CASTLGRGPEQYF
>NA|TRBV4-1|15|few|TRBJ2-1
TGCGCCAGCAGCCAAAAGGGAGGACGGGACAATGAGCAGTTCTTC
CASSQKGGRDNEQFF
>NA|TRBV28|14|few|TRBJ2-1
TGTGCCAGCAGTATTCAACAGGGTTACAATGAGCAGTTCTTC
CASSIQQGYNEQFF
>TRBD1|TRBV4-1|16|NA|TRBJ2-3
TGCGCCAGCAGCCAAGAGGGCGACGACAGGGCAGATACGCAGTATTTT
CASSQEGDDRADTQYF
>TRBD2|TRBV5-1|17|few|TRBJ2-1
TGCGCCAGCAGCTTGGGACTAGCGGGGCCCTACAACAATGAGCAGTTCTTC
CASSLGLAGPYNNEQFF
>TRBD1|TRBV9|15|NA|TRBJ1-1
TGTGCCAGCAGCGCCCGGGACAGGGGGGTCACTGAAGCTTTCTTT
CASSARDRGVTEAFF
>NA|TRBV15|11|few|TRBJ2-1
TGTGCCACCAGCAAAGGGTCGGTTAAGTTCTTC
CATSKGSVKFF
>NA|TRBV11-3|14|once|TRBJ2-7
TGTGCCAGCAGCTTAGAACAGAACTACTACGAGCAGTACTTC
CASSLEQNYYEQYF
>TRBD2|TRBV11-2|19|few|TRBJ2-5
TGTGCCAGCAGCCCACTACCGGGACTAGCGGGAAGGGGGCAAGAGACCCAGTACTTC
CASSPLPGLAGRGQETQYF
>TRBD1|TRBV29-1|14|few|TRBJ1-1
TGCAGCGTTGCACCCGGGACAGGGAGTGAGAGAGCTTTCTTT
CSVAPGTGSERAFF
>NA|TRBV12-3/TRBV12-4|15|many|TRBJ2-1
TGTGCCAGCAGTTTAGGACAGTGGACCTTCGATGAGCAGTTCTTC
CASSLGQWTFDEQFF
>TRBD2|TRBV29-1|15|many|TRBJ2-3
TGCAGCGGCGACACTAGCGGGAGGGGCGGAGATACGCAGTATTTT
CSGDTSGRGGDTQYF
>NA|TRBV6-5|15|few|TRBJ2-1
TGTGCCAGCAGTTACAGGCAGGGGAGGGACAATGAGCAGTTCTTC
CASSYRQGRDNEQFF
>TRBD2|TRBV29-1|16|NA|TRBJ2-5
TGCAGCGTTGAGAGAGAACTAGCGGTCTACCAAGAGACCCAGTACTTC
CSVERELAVYQETQYF
>TRBD2|TRBV12-3/TRBV12-4|18|few|TRBJ2-1
TGTGCCAGCAGTTCCGCCGGGGGGACTAGCGGGAGTGGGGATGAGCAGTTCTTC
CASSSAGGTSGSGDEQFF
>NA|TRBV5-1|14|many|TRBJ1-1
TGCGCCAGCAGCGAAGAACAGGGCGTCACTGAAGCTTTCTTT
CASSEEQGVTEAFF
>NA|TRBV12-3/TRBV12-4|14|few|TRBJ2-5
TGTGCCAGCAGTTTTTCGGGAGAGCAAGAGACCCAGTACTTC
CASSFSGEQETQYF
>NA|TRBV5-1|13|NA|TRBJ2-4
TGCGCCAGCAGCTCGGGAGCAGGAAACATTCAGTACTTC
CASSSGAGNIQYF
>NA|TRBV7-2|15|NA|TRBJ2-2
TGTGCCAGCAGCTTAGTTTGGACAAACACCGGGGAGCTGTTTTTT
CASSLVWTNTGELFF
>TRBD1|TRBV6-2/TRBV6-3|18|few|TRBJ2-2
TGTGCCAGCAGTCCACACCACCTCTTGGGACAGGGGAACGGGGAGCTGTTTTTT
CASSPHHLLGQGNGELFF
>NA|TRBV11-2|13|many|TRBJ2-5
TGTGCCAGCAGTCAGGGTTACCAAGAGACCCAGTACTTC
CASSQGYQETQYF
>NA|TRBV24-1|18|few|TRBJ2-1
TGTGCCACCAGTGATTCTGGGCGGGACTTTAGCTCCTACAATGAGCAGTTCTTC
CATSDSGRDFSSYNEQFF
>TRBD2|TRBV11-2|15|NA|TRBJ2-3
TGTGCCAGCAGCGAAGGACTAGCGTTCCCAGATACGCAGTATTTT
CASSEGLAFPDTQYF
>NA|TRBV24-1|14|many|TRBJ2-1
TGTGCCACCAGTGATTTGTTGGACTACAATGAGCAGTTCTTC
CATSDLLDYNEQFF
>TRBD2|TRBV5-1|16|NA|TRBJ2-1
TGCGCCAGCAGCTTGGTCCGCGGGAGCGATCACAATGAGCAGTTCTTC
CASSLVRGSDHNEQFF
>TRBD1|TRBV29-1|16|many|TRBJ2-4
TGCAGCGTGCTCTTAGGGGGCGCATTCTGGGGAAACATTCAGTACTTC
CSVLLGGAFWGNIQYF
>NA|TRBV20-1|14|many|TRBJ1-6
TGCAGTGCTAGAGATCTTACAAGTAATTCACCCCTCCACTTT
CSARDLTSNSPLHF
>TRBD1|TRBV12-3/TRBV12-4|14|few|TRBJ2-7
TGTGCCAGCAGTTTGGTACAGGGGGCGTTTGAGCAGTACTTC
CASSLVQGAFEQYF
>NA|TRBV4-1|15|few|TRBJ2-5
TGCGCCAGCAGCCAAGATGAAACGCCATGGGAGACCCAGTACTTC
CASSQDETPWETQYF
>NA|TRBV4-1|16|few|TRBJ2-3
TGCGCCAGCAGCCAAGGTCTAGCCGGGTCCGAGCATACGCAGTATTTT
CASSQGLAGSEHTQYF